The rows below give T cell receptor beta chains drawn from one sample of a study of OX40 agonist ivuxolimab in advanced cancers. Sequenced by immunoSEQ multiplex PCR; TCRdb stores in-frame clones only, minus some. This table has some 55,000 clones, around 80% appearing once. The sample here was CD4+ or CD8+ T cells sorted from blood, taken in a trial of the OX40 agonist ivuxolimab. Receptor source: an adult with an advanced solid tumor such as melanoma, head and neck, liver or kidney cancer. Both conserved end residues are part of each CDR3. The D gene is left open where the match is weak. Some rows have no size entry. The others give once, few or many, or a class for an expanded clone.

cdr3_aa: CASSLTGDSNQPQHF
cdr3_nt: TGCGCCAGCAGCTTGACAGGAGATAGCAATCAGCCCCAGCATTTT
v_call: TRBV5-1
clone_size: NA
d_call: NA
j_call: TRBJ1-5

cdr3_aa: CAWTPHGNTEAFF
cdr3_nt: TGTGCCTGGACTCCACACGGAAACACTGAAGCTTTCTTT
v_call: TRBV30
clone_size: NA
d_call: NA
j_call: TRBJ1-1

cdr3_aa: CASSLRAGTATYEQYF
cdr3_nt: TGTGCCAGCAGCCTAAGAGCAGGGACAGCTACCTACGAGCAGTACTTC
v_call: TRBV5-8
clone_size: NA
d_call: TRBD1
j_call: TRBJ2-7

cdr3_aa: CAISESGSGGENEQFF
cdr3_nt: TGTGCCATCAGTGAGTCGGGGAGCGGGGGAGAGAATGAGCAGTTCTTC
v_call: TRBV10-3
clone_size: NA
d_call: TRBD2
j_call: TRBJ2-1

cdr3_aa: CASSLDHQETQYF
cdr3_nt: TGTGCCAGCAGCTTAGATCACCAAGAGACCCAGTACTTC
v_call: TRBV11-2
clone_size: NA
d_call: NA
j_call: TRBJ2-5

cdr3_aa: CASSGGQGGYGYTF
cdr3_nt: TGTGCCAGCAGTGGGGGACAGGGTGGCTATGGCTACACCTTC
v_call: TRBV2
clone_size: NA
d_call: TRBD1
j_call: TRBJ1-2

cdr3_aa: CASSSNHYTGTGPNQPQHF
cdr3_nt: TGTGCCAGCAGTTCGAACCATTACACCGGGACAGGGCCCAATCAGCCCCAGCATTTT
v_call: TRBV27
clone_size: few
d_call: TRBD1
j_call: TRBJ1-5

cdr3_aa: CASSSPGHSYEQYF
cdr3_nt: TGTGCCAGCAGTTCCCCGGGACATTCCTACGAGCAGTACTTC
v_call: TRBV27
clone_size: NA
d_call: NA
j_call: TRBJ2-7

cdr3_aa: CASRTGTSGFYEQFF
cdr3_nt: TGCGCCAGCAGAACCGGGACTAGCGGTTTCTATGAGCAGTTCTTC
v_call: TRBV5-1
clone_size: NA
d_call: TRBD2
j_call: TRBJ2-1

cdr3_aa: CASSKVLGGGRTDTQYF
cdr3_nt: TGTGCCAGCAGCAAAGTATTGGGCGGGGGGCGAACAGATACGCAGTATTTT
v_call: TRBV21-1
clone_size: NA
d_call: NA
j_call: TRBJ2-3

cdr3_aa: CASSLGAGRGNEKLFF
cdr3_nt: TGTGCCAGCAGCTTAGGGGCCGGTAGAGGGAATGAAAAACTGTTTTTT
v_call: TRBV7-2
clone_size: NA
d_call: NA
j_call: TRBJ1-4

cdr3_aa: CAISFGLNTEAFF
cdr3_nt: TGTGCCATCAGTTTCGGGCTGAACACTGAAGCTTTCTTT
v_call: TRBV10-3
clone_size: few
d_call: NA
j_call: TRBJ1-1

cdr3_aa: CASSPIWDSGGEQYF
cdr3_nt: TGTGCCAGCAGCCCGATATGGGACAGCGGAGGTGAGCAGTACTTC
v_call: TRBV5-6
clone_size: NA
d_call: TRBD1
j_call: TRBJ2-7

cdr3_aa: CASRTDRGRNIQYF
cdr3_nt: TGTGCCAGCAGAACCGACAGGGGTAGAAACATTCAGTACTTC
v_call: TRBV28
clone_size: NA
d_call: TRBD1
j_call: TRBJ2-4

cdr3_aa: CASSLKAGVPNEQFF
cdr3_nt: TGCGCCAGCAGCTTGAAGGCGGGAGTCCCCAATGAGCAGTTCTTC
v_call: TRBV5-1
clone_size: once
d_call: TRBD2
j_call: TRBJ2-1

cdr3_aa: CASSQDTSRETQYF
cdr3_nt: TGCGCCAGCAGCCAAGATACTAGCCGTGAGACCCAGTACTTC
v_call: TRBV4-3
clone_size: NA
d_call: NA
j_call: TRBJ2-5

cdr3_aa: CASSLYGRGTTNEKLFF
cdr3_nt: TGTGCCAGCAGTTTATACGGGAGGGGGACAACTAATGAAAAACTGTTTTTT
v_call: TRBV28
clone_size: few
d_call: NA
j_call: TRBJ1-4

cdr3_aa: CASSYSAGLERGYTF
cdr3_nt: TGTGCCAGCAGTTACTCGGCGGGATTGGAAAGGGGCTACACCTTC
v_call: TRBV6-5
clone_size: NA
d_call: NA
j_call: TRBJ1-2

cdr3_aa: CASIGGANTIYF
cdr3_nt: TGTGCCAGCATCGGGGGGGCCAACACCATATATTTT
v_call: TRBV11-2
clone_size: NA
d_call: NA
j_call: TRBJ1-3

cdr3_aa: CASRGSFNEKLFF
cdr3_nt: TGTGCCAGCAGGGGCAGTTTTAATGAAAAACTGTTTTTT
v_call: TRBV6-1
clone_size: NA
d_call: NA
j_call: TRBJ1-4

cdr3_aa: CASRSGTGLHEQYF
cdr3_nt: TGTGCCAGCAGGTCCGGGACAGGGCTGCACGAGCAGTACTTC
v_call: TRBV6-6
clone_size: NA
d_call: TRBD1
j_call: TRBJ2-7

cdr3_aa: CASRLMTGHYYGYTF
cdr3_nt: TGTGCCAGCAGGCTAATGACAGGCCACTACTATGGCTACACCTTC
v_call: TRBV2
clone_size: NA
d_call: NA
j_call: TRBJ1-2

cdr3_aa: CASSETQVIDTQYF
cdr3_nt: TGTGCCAGCAGTGAGACCCAGGTGATAGATACGCAGTATTTT
v_call: TRBV6-1
clone_size: NA
d_call: NA
j_call: TRBJ2-3

cdr3_aa: CASSQISGKNTGELFF
cdr3_nt: TGTGCCAGCAGCCAAATTAGCGGGAAGAACACCGGGGAGCTGTTTTTT
v_call: TRBV7-2
clone_size: medium-sized
d_call: TRBD2
j_call: TRBJ2-2

cdr3_aa: CASVGFGTGRGYGYTF
cdr3_nt: TGTGCCAGCGTCGGGTTTGGGACAGGGAGGGGTTATGGCTACACCTTC
v_call: TRBV9
clone_size: NA
d_call: TRBD1
j_call: TRBJ1-2

cdr3_aa: CTSRNRTGQDGYEQYF
cdr3_nt: TGCACCAGCAGGAACCGGACGGGACAAGATGGATACGAGCAGTACTTC
v_call: TRBV1
clone_size: NA
d_call: NA
j_call: TRBJ2-7

cdr3_aa: CASSLPTGTRGAETQYF
cdr3_nt: TGTGCCAGCAGCTTACCAACCGGGACGAGGGGGGCGGAGACCCAGTACTTC
v_call: TRBV5-6
clone_size: NA
d_call: NA
j_call: TRBJ2-5

cdr3_aa: CAWKMVGGYEQYF
cdr3_nt: TGTGCCTGGAAAATGGTTGGCGGGTACGAGCAGTACTTC
v_call: TRBV30
clone_size: NA
d_call: NA
j_call: TRBJ2-7

cdr3_aa: CASSLGTSGQETQYF
cdr3_nt: TGTGCCAGCAGCCTCGGGACTAGCGGCCAAGAGACCCAGTACTTC
v_call: TRBV7-2
clone_size: NA
d_call: TRBD2
j_call: TRBJ2-5

cdr3_aa: CATADRLNQPQHF
cdr3_nt: TGTGCCACCGCCGACAGACTTAATCAGCCCCAGCATTTT
v_call: TRBV19
clone_size: NA
d_call: NA
j_call: TRBJ1-5

cdr3_aa: CASSLGNEETQYF
cdr3_nt: TGTGCCAGCAGCTTAGGCAACGAAGAGACCCAGTACTTC
v_call: TRBV7-3
clone_size: NA
d_call: NA
j_call: TRBJ2-5

cdr3_aa: CASSPNGDRGLYGYTF
cdr3_nt: TGTGCCAGCAGCCCAAACGGTGACAGGGGGCTTTATGGCTACACCTTC
v_call: TRBV7-2
clone_size: NA
d_call: TRBD1
j_call: TRBJ1-2

cdr3_aa: CASTPSGLAGVINEQFF
cdr3_nt: TGTGCCAGCACCCCCAGCGGGCTAGCGGGAGTTATAAATGAGCAGTTCTTC
v_call: TRBV27
clone_size: NA
d_call: TRBD2
j_call: TRBJ2-1

cdr3_aa: CASSPGQESLNTEAFF
cdr3_nt: TGTGCCAGTAGCCCGGGACAGGAGAGTTTGAACACTGAAGCTTTCTTT
v_call: TRBV19
clone_size: NA
d_call: TRBD1
j_call: TRBJ1-1

cdr3_aa: CASSVSGGGNTIYF
cdr3_nt: TGTGCCAGCAGCGTATCCGGGGGCGGAAACACCATATATTTT
v_call: TRBV9
clone_size: NA
d_call: NA
j_call: TRBJ1-3

cdr3_aa: CSVEVRQGSPHEQYF
cdr3_nt: TGCAGCGTTGAAGTCCGACAGGGGTCCCCCCACGAGCAGTACTTC
v_call: TRBV29-1
clone_size: NA
d_call: TRBD1
j_call: TRBJ2-7

cdr3_aa: CASSQQGEHNSPLHF
cdr3_nt: TGTGCCAGCTCCCAACAGGGGGAACATAATTCACCCCTCCACTTT
v_call: TRBV18
clone_size: NA
d_call: TRBD1
j_call: TRBJ1-6